The 13 T cell receptor beta chains reported below all come from one sample, sequenced in a study of CD8 T cells in ankylosing spondylitis. TCRdb reprocessed the 5' RACE reads with MiXCR, giving one entry per CDR3 protein. The table includes around 250,000 distinct CDR3 sequences, around a tenth detected once. Material: blood, either unsorted or a sorted T cell fraction (not recorded which). The receptors originated from a male donor with ankylosing spondylitis or in good health (not recorded which).

The chain joins TRBV27 to TRBJ2-3; possibly TRBD2 for D (5 bases). The V end was cut by 5 bases, the J end by 4 bases, with 16 bases between. Looked up from germline, CDR1 is MNHEY and CDR2 is SMNVEV (reference sequence). The CDR3 totals 15 residues. CDR3: CASSLGPIGADTQYF. CDR3 bases: TGTGCCAGCAGTCTCGGGCCCATCGGGGCAGATACGCAGTATTTT.

This clonotype was picked up many times. The rearrangement joins TRBV15 to TRBJ2-1; perhaps TRBD2 as D (5 bases). V was clipped by 8 bases and J by 7 bases, with 6 bases between them. The CDR3 is 10 amino acids. Looked up from germline, CDR1 is LNHNV and CDR2 is YYDKDF (reference sequence). CDR3 coding DNA: TGTGCCACCGGGAGTAATGAGCAGTTCTTC. Amino acid sequence: CATGSNEQFF.

This clonotype was seen at least ten times. The J gene is TRBJ2-7, the V gene TRBV5-1; D might be TRBD1 (6 bases). Trimming took 7 bases from V and 0 from J, leaving 11 bases between them. This CDR3 is built from 13 residues. Germline values: CDR1 SGHRS, CDR2 YFSETQ. For the CDR3, the DNA is TGCGCCAGCGGGTTCAGGGGCTCCTACGAGCAGTACTTC. Its translation is CASGFRGSYEQYF.

This clonotype was seen repeatedly, ten times or more. Compared with germline, one end of the junction differs, possibly owing to a read error. The chain joins TRBV12-3 or TRBV12-4 to TRBJ2-2, with 8 bases matching TRBD2. CDR3 length: 17 residues. CDR3 region: CASSLDRGGRETGELFF. The CDR3 DNA follows: TGTGCCAGCAGCTTAGATCGGGGGGGCCGTGAGACCGGGGAGCTGTTTTTT.

This clonotype has ten or more counts. The V call is TRBV29-1, the J call TRBJ1-1, with D maybe TRBD1 (5 bases). This CDR3 has 13 residues. CDR1 is SQVTM, CDR2 ANQGSEA, per germline. Trimming stripped 4 bases from V and 0 bases from J, with 9 bases between. The CDR3: CSVGGGVNTEAFF. The DNA for the CDR3 is TGCAGCGTTGGAGGAGGGGTGAACACTGAAGCTTTCTTT.

The sample holds many counts of this clonotype. V gene TRBV4-1 combines with J gene TRBJ1-2; D remains unclear. Germline CDR1 and CDR2: MGHRA and YSYEKL. The CDR3 runs 15 residues. V was shortened by 1 base and J by 0 bases, with 9 bases between the two germline ends. The CDR3 DNA reads TGCGCCAGCAGCCAAGTTCCAGATCCTAACTATGGCTACACCTTC. Translated, it gives CASSQVPDPNYGYTF.

This clonotype was found many times. The rearrangement joins TRBV9 to TRBJ2-1, with 8 bases that match TRBD2. Germline assignment: CDR1 SGDLS and CDR2 YYNGEE. Trimming at V came to 4 bases and at J to 5 bases, leaving 8 bases not matched to a gene. The CDR3 spans 15 residues. As DNA, the CDR3 is TGTGCCAGCAGCACGTCGGGACTAGGGAACAATGAGCAGTTCTTC. Encoded protein: CASSTSGLGNNEQFF.

This clonotype came up many times. DNA for the CDR3: TGCAGTGCTAGAGACCTGACAACGGCGGCAGATACGCAGTATTTT. Protein: CSARDLTTAADTQYF. The rearrangement links TRBV20-1 to TRBJ2-3; D unclear. The CDR3 is 15 residues long. Per the germline V gene, CDR1 is DFQATT and CDR2 is SNEGSKA (reference sequence). The V and J ends lost 0 bases and 4 bases respectively, with 14 bases between them.

In this sample, this clonotype turned up many times. This chain uses TRBV5-1 with TRBJ2-5; 9 bases are shared with TRBD1. The germline V gene encodes CDR1 SGHRS and CDR2 YFSETQ. The V segment lost 0 bases and the J segment 5 bases; nucleotides outside the gene matches: 5. This CDR3 has 15 residues. The CDR3 sequence is CASSLDRGRGETQYF. In DNA form, the CDR3 reads TGCGCCAGCAGCTTGGACAGGGGGCGCGGGGAGACCCAGTACTTC. Based on the CDR3 plus reference TRBV5-1 and TRBJ2-5, the full variable domain is KAGVTQTPRYLIKTRGQQVTLSCSPISGHRSVSWYQQTPGQGLQFLFEYFSETQRNKGNFPGRFSGRQFSNSRSEMNVSTLELGDSALYLCASSLDRGRGETQYFGPGTRLLVL.

This clonotype was seen more than once but under ten times. The chain employs TRBV19 and TRBJ2-5; 7 nucleotides align to TRBD2. Germline CDR1 is LNHDA and CDR2 is SQIVND (reference sequence). The CDR3 is 16 amino acids. J gave up 5 bases and V 5 bases, and 14 bases lay outside the gene matches. The CDR3 nucleotides are TGTGCCAGTAGTCCTGAACCGGCGGGAGTTTGGGAGACCCAGTACTTC. Translated: CASSPEPAGVWETQYF.

V usage is TRBV19 and J usage is TRBJ2-5, with a weak D call TRBD1 (6 bases). Trimming cost V 5 bases and J 3 bases, with 13 bases left between them. Germline loops: CDR1 LNHDA, CDR2 SQIVND (reference sequence). The CDR3 contains 14 residues. CDR3 DNA: TGTGCCAGTAGTTTACAGGGCCACAAAGAGACCCAGTACTTC. Translation gives CASSLQGHKETQYF.

Ten or more counts support this clonotype. The chain has TRBV20-1 and TRBJ2-1; 13 bases match TRBD2. CDR3 size: 14 residues. The V and J ends lost 6 bases and 3 bases, in that order; junction bases with no gene match: 2. Germline values: CDR1 DFQATT, CDR2 SNEGSKA (reference sequence). The CDR3 sequence: CSATSGRDYNEQFF. The CDR3 region has the DNA TGCAGTGCAACTAGCGGGAGGGACTACAATGAGCAGTTCTTC.

A note on this clonotype: One end of the junction does not line up with germline, which may come from a read error. The genes are TRBV7-9 and TRBJ2-1, with a tentative D call TRBD1 (5 bases). Germline CDR1 reads SEHNR; CDR2 reads FQNEAQ (reference sequence). CDR3 length equals 11 residues. The CDR3 DNA follows: TGTTCCAGCAGCTTTATCCAGGGCGAGATCTTC. Its translation: CSSSFIQGEIF.